The source of this T cell receptor beta chain is a study of CD8 T cells in ankylosing spondylitis. Findings of the study overall: Disease-linked clones reportedly concentrated significantly in matched ankylosing spondylitis synovial fluid. Disease-linked clones displayed a CD8+ phenotype and appeared relatively rarely in peripheral blood. For ankylosing spondylitis blood, a TCR beta motif of 8 or 9 highly homologous variants appeared characteristic.

This clonotype was found many times. Its specificity is unknown. By quantitative 5'-RACE with molecular barcodes, the TCR beta libraries were made. Each CDR3 protein gets one entry after TCRdb re-called the 5' RACE reads with MiXCR. The repertoire holds 84,000 or so distinct CDR3 sequences, with around 26% as singletons. The CDR3 has 15 amino acids. The V end was cut by 6 bases, the J end by 2 bases, with 15 bases between. Per the germline V gene, CDR1 is MNHNS and CDR2 is SASEGT. This chain links TRBV6-1 with TRBJ2-3, with D possibly being TRBD1 or TRBD2 (5 bases each). The source of this sequence is a male donor with ankylosing spondylitis or in good health (not recorded which). The sequenced sample consisted of blood, either unsorted or a sorted T cell fraction (not recorded which). CDR3 amino acids: CASRGTALNTDTQYF. The CDR3 region has the DNA TGTGCCAGCAGGGGGACGGCTCTCAACACAGATACGCAGTATTTT.